This TCR beta chain was captured in a study of blood T cells in healthy people across ages. A second PCR, run for about 7 to 11 cycles, used a sample-barcoded 5' primer plus a J-beta primer mix. A single record per CDR3 protein comes from TCRdb applying MiXCR to the 5' RACE reads. This sample has 1.5 million to 1.8 million distinct CDR3 sequences; 35% to 45% occur once, and the top ten carry around 4%. Germline V lookup: CDR1 SGHDT, CDR2 YYEEEE. The CDR3 is 15 amino acids. Ten or more counts support this clonotype. The source is a woman younger than 35 in good health. The chain is built from TRBV5-6 and TRBJ2-1; no clear D gene. The closer fit of TRBJ2-7 to the DNA end suggests the J call may be wrong. Sequencing was done on a sample of blood. CDR3 loop: CASSLFQAPYNEQYF. DNA for the CDR3: TGTGCCAGCAGCTTGTTCCAGGCGCCTTACAATGAGCAGTACTTC.